This entry describes one TCR beta chain. Which antigen it targets is not known. Per-base quality was not reported, and no clone a single base away is much larger than it. The sample holds other DNA sequences that translate to the same CDR3. The record originates from a study of blood T cell repertoires in COVID-19 (dated by TCRdb to 2020 to 2022). At the level of the whole study: The collaborator samples originated in the United States, Italy and Spain and spanned the acute and convalescent phases of COVID-19. The prospective study material was composed of cDNA or gDNA derived from T cells, B-cell-depleted T cells, or PBMCs. Deeply sampled blood TCRbeta repertoires from subjects exposed to, actively infected with, or recovered from COVID-19 were included in the dataset. The repertoires were released in a freely available public database intended as a resource for research on the immune response to SARS-CoV-2. The samples were drawn from the first 160 participants of the ongoing ImmuneRACE study and from more than 1,000 subjects provided by 6 global collaborators. The sample metadata nearly always contained a de-identified subject ID, COVID-19 status, age in years and sex. HLA class I and class II types, where available, came from metadata supplied by the sample provider rather than from assay-based typing. What the authors observed across the whole study: The amount of clinical and demographic metadata varied by source and participant and was provided uncurated.

TCRbeta CDR3 regions were amplified from genomic DNA by means of the immunoSEQ Assay, a bias-controlled multiplex PCR. Turning to the authors' computational methods: Nucleated cell counts per sample were estimated from amplification of reference gene primers within the assay. To quantify the absolute abundance of each unique TCRbeta CDR3 rearrangement, sequence reads were collapsed and filtered. Productive Simpson clonality was computed per sample as the square root of Simpson's diversity index over productive rearrangements. Entries here come from immuneACCESS through TCRdb and include only in-frame sequences with V and J called. Some clones fail to appear in such tables; in the studies checked, an unresolved V gene covers under half of the shortfall, and the cause of the remainder is unknown. The V and J calls and the clone size are those of that table, but D and trimming were determined from the DNA. This sample lists 220,000 or so clones; approximately 84% were detected once. The ten largest account for roughly 3% of the sample.

Samples from volunteer blood donors who had recovered from COVID-19 were contributed by a second Seattle source. Each collaborating institution followed its own protocols to collect whole blood in K2EDTA tubes. Collaborator samples were shipped for TCRbeta analysis as frozen whole blood, isolated PBMCs, or DNA extracted from either sample type. The CDR3 goes from the cysteine to the phenylalanine over 12 residues. Only the CDR3 portion is preserved as DNA: 36 bases, with reading frame beginning at the first base. The germline V gene gives CDR1 as MNHEY and CDR2 as SVGAGI. The germline ends are 9 bases apart after V is trimmed by 5 bases and J by 5 bases.

The specimen sequenced was peripheral blood. The sequence came from a woman in her twenties or thirties who had recovered from COVID-19. The rearrangement combines TRBV6-5 with TRBJ1-1, with the D segment identity uncertain. The nucleotide sequence is given as TGTGCCAGCAGTCGGGGTGGAACTGAAGCTTTCTTT. Translated, it gives CASSRGGTEAFF.